This entry describes one T cell receptor beta chain. Its cognate antigen is unknown. Treatment defined: 19 received Ad26.COV2.S at low or high dose, single or two shots; several received placebo; per-sample allocation not given. The investigators took samples on day 63 after the first vaccine or placebo injection. The sample belongs to a study of Ad26.COV2.S vaccination and SARS-CoV-2 variants. Study overall: Administration of Ad26.COV2.S was intramuscular, either once or twice 56 days apart. Overall study findings and caveats: Those who received vaccine or placebo ended up with similar non-spike TCR breadth. It is possible that the TCR breadth and depth analyses underestimated the total T cell responses.

Data came from immunoSEQ multiplex PCR; TCRdb stores just in-frame clones and leaves some out. The table has around 250,000 clones, around 88% seen once. Germline V gene lookup returns CDR1 SGHRS and CDR2 YFSETQ. CDR3 length: 15 residues. V lost 0 bases, J lost 5 bases, and 5 bases stayed unmatched. V gene TRBV5-1 combines with J gene TRBJ2-1, with 7 bases aligning to TRBD2. This TCR derives from a person between 18 and 65 years old who received the Ad26.COV2.S COVID-19 vaccine or a placebo. The input for sequencing was peripheral blood, taken in a trial of Ad26.COV2.S vaccine versus placebo. CDR3 loop: CASSLDSGRHNEQFF. In DNA form, the CDR3 reads TGCGCCAGCAGCTTGGATAGCGGGCGACACAATGAGCAGTTCTTC.